This T cell receptor (beta chain) was sequenced in a study of cytomegalovirus exposure and HLA in healthy donors. General study points: It was reported in a later analysis that an Asian-associated ancestry cluster showed fewer N-insertions than the approximately 670-donor mean.

Germline assignment: CDR1 MGHDK and CDR2 SYGVNS. The CDR3 loop spans 15 amino acids. The germline V and J ends were trimmed by 7 bases and 0 bases, with 15 bases remaining between them. Use of 60 Vbeta and 13 Jbeta primers characterized the PCR. Source study methods: Per a later analysis, the number of unique TCR beta chains was around 80 million, of which 8.5 million to 11 million were shared. Generated by immunoSEQ multiplex PCR, the TCRdb table keeps only in-frame clones and is missing some. That table gives V, J and clone size, and the DNA gave D and trimming. The sample carries over 150,000 clones, 75% recorded once. Points on this clone: Its matching antigen is unknown.

The chain recombines TRBV25-1 with TRBJ1-2; D uncertain. The source of this sequence is a male donor in good health and CMV-seronegative. The source material was PBMCs. CDR3 sequence reads: CASTPSGGPNYGYTF. CDR3 sequence (DNA): TGTGCCAGCACCCCCAGTGGAGGTCCTAACTATGGCTACACCTTC.